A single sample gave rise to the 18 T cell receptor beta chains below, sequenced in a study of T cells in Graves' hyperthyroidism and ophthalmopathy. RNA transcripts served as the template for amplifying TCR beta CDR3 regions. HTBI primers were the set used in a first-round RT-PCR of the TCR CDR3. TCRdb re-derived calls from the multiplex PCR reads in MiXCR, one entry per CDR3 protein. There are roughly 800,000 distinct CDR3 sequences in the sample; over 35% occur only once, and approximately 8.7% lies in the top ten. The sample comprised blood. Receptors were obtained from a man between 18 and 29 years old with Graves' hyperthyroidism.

The CDR3 protein is CSVEESGNTEAFF. In nucleotides, the CDR3 is TGCAGCGTTGAAGAATCGGGGAACACTGAAGCTTTCTTT. This chain links TRBV29-1 with TRBJ1-1; D gene uncertain. Germline V CDR1 and CDR2: SQVTM, ANQGSEA. Trimming removed 0 bases at V and 1 base at J, with 6 bases between. The CDR3 is 13 amino acids.

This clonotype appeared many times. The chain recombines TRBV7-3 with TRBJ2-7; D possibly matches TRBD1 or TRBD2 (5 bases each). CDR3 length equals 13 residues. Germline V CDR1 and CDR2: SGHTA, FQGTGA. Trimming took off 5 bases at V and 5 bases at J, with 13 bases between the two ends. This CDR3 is CASSLRGGDEQYF. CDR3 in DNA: TGTGCCAGCAGCCTCCGGGGCGGCGACGAGCAGTACTTC.

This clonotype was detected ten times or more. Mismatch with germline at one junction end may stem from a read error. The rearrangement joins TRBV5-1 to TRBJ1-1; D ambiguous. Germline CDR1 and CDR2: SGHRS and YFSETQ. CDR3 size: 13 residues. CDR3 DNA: TGTGCCAGCAGTTTAGAACGAGCCACTGAAGCTTTCTTT. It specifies CASSLERATEAFF.

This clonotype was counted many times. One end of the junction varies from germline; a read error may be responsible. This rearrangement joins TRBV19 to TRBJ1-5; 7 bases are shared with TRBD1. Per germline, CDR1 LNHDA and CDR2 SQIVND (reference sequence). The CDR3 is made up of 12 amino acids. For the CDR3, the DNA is TGTGCCAGTAGGACGGGGGAACAGGGGATGGATTTT. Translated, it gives CASRTGEQGMDF.

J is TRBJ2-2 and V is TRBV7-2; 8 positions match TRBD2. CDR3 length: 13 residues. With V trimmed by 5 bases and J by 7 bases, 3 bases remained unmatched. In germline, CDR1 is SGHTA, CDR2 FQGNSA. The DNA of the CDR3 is TGTGCCAGCAGCCCCGGGACTAGCGGGGAGCTGTTTTTT. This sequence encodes CASSPGTSGELFF.

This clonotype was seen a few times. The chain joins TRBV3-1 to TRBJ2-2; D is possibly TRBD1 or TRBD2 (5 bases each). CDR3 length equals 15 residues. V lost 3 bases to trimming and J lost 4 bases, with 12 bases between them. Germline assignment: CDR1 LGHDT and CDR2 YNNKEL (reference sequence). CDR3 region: CASSQAGAGTGELFF. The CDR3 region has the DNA TGTGCCAGCAGCCAGGCCGGGGCTGGCACCGGGGAGCTGTTTTTT.

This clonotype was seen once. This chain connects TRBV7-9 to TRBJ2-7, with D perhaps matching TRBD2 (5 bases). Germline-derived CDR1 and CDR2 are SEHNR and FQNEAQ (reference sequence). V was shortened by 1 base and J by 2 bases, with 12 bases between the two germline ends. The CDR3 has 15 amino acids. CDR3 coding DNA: TGTGCCAGCAGCTTAGATCCGGGAAACCCCTACGAGCAGTACTTC. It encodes CASSLDPGNPYEQYF.

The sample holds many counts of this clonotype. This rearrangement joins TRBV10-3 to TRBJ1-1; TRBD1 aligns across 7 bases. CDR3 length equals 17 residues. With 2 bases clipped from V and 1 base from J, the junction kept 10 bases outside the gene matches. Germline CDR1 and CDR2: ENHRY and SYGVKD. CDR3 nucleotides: TGTGCCATCAGTGAGGCCACAGGGGACACGAGGAACACTGAAGCTTTCTTT. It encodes CAISEATGDTRNTEAFF.

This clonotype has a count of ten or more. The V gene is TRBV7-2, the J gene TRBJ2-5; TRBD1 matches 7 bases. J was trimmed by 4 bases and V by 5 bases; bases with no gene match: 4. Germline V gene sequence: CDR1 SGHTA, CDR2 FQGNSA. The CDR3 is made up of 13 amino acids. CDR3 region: CASSKTGAETQYF. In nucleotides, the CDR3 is TGTGCCAGCAGCAAAACAGGGGCAGAGACCCAGTACTTC.

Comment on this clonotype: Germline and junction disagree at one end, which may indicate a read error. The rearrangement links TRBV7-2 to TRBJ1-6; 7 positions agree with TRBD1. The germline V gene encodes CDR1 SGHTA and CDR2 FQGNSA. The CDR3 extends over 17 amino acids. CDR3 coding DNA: TGCGCCAGCAGCCAAGCCCCTACAGGGGTCGGAAATTCACCCCTCCACTTT. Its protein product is CASSQAPTGVGNSPLHF.

The CDR3 protein is CASRRGIGETQYF. CDR3 DNA sequence: TGTGCCAGCAGAAGGGGGATCGGGGAGACCCAGTACTTC. The V gene is TRBV7-9, the J gene TRBJ2-5; D perhaps matches TRBD1 (6 bases). This CDR3 spans 13 amino acids. Germline CDR1 is SEHNR and CDR2 is FQNEAQ (reference sequence). The germline V and J ends were trimmed by 6 bases and 5 bases, with 13 bases remaining between them.

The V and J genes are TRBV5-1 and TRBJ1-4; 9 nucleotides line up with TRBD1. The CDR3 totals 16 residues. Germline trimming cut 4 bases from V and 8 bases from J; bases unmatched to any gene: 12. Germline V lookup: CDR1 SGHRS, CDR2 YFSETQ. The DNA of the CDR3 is TGCGCCAGCAGCGCCGTGGGACAGGGAGGAAGGGAAAAACTGTTTTTT. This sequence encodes CASSAVGQGGREKLFF.

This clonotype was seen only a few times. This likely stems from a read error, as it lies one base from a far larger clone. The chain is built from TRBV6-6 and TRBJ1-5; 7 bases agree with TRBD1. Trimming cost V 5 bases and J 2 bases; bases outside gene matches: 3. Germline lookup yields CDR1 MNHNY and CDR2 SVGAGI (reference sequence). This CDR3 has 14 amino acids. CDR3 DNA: TGTGCCAGCAGTAAAGGACAGGGCAATCAGCCCCAGCATTTT. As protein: CASSKGQGNQPQHF.

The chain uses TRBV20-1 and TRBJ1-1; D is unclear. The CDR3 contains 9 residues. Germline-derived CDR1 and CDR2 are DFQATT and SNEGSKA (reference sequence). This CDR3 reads CSLREGAFF. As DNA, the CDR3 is TGCAGCCTTCGGGAGGGAGCTTTCTTT.

The CDR3: CAISALGLAVEQYF. The CDR3 region has the DNA TGTGCCATCAGTGCCCTGGGACTAGCGGTCGAGCAGTACTTC. The rearrangement uses TRBV10-3 and TRBJ2-7; the match to TRBD2 covers 11 bases. The length of the CDR3 is 14 residues. The junction had 5 bases not matched to a gene; V was cut back by 4 bases and J by 6 bases. Germline values: CDR1 ENHRY, CDR2 SYGVKD.

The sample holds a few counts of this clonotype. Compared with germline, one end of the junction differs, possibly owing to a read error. DNA of the CDR3: TGTGCCAGCAGCCAAGATAGAGAGTGGGGTCAGCCCCAGCATTTT. Its translation: CASSQDREWGQPQHF. The chain is built from TRBV4-1 and TRBJ1-5; D is undetermined. Germline V lookup: CDR1 MGHRA, CDR2 YSYEKL. CDR3 size: 15 residues.

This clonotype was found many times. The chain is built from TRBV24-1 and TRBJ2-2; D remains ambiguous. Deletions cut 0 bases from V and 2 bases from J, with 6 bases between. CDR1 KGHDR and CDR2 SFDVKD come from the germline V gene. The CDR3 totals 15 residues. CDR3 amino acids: CATSDLGQNTGELFF. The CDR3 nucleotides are TGTGCCACCAGTGATTTGGGCCAAAACACCGGGGAGCTGTTTTTT.

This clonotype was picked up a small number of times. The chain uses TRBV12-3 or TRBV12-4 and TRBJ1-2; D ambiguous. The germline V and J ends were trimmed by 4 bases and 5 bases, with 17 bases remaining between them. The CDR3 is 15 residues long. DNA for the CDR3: TGTGCCAGCAGTTATCAGGATGGCCCACGTTATGGCTACACCTTC. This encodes CASSYQDGPRYGYTF.